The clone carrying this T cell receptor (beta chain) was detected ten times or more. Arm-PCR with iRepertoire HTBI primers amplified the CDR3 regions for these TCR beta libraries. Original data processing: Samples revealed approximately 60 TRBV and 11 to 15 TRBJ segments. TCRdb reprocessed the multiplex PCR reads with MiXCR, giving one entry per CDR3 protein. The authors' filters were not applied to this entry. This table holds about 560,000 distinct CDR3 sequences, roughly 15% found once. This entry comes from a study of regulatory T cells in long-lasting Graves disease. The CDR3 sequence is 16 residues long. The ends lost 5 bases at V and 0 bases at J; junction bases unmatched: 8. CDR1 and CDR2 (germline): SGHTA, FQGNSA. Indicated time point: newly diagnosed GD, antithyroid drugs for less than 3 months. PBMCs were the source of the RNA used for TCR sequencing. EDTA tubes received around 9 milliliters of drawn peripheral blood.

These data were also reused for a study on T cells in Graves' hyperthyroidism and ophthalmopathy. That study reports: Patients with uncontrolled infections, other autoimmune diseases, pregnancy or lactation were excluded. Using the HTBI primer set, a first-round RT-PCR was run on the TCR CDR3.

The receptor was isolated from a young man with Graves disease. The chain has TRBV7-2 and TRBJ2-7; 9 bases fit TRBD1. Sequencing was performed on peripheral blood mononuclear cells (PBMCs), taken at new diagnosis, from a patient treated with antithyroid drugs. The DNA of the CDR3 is TGTGCCAGCAGCCACCTGGACAGGGGACACTCCTACGAGCAGTACTTC. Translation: CASSHLDRGHSYEQYF.